This is a list of T cell receptor beta chains from one sample in a study of PD-L1 blockade in urothelial cancer. Profiling relied on immunoSEQ multiplex PCR, and the TCRdb table lists in-frame clones only, not all of them. Among 40,000 or so clones listed, 75% to 90% were seen once. The specimen was PBMCs, collected around atezolizumab (anti-PD-L1) treatment. The receptor set was obtained from a man in his sixties with urothelial cancer. CDR3s include the opening cysteine and the closing phenylalanine or tryptophan. The D gene is left open where the match is weak. Rows may omit the clone size; those that give it use once, few, many or a size class.

large,TRBV4-3,13,TRBD1,TRBJ2-7,CASSQRTGREQYF,TGCGCCAGCAGCCAACGGACAGGTCGCGAGCAGTACTTC
.,TRBV11-1,15,TRBD2,TRBJ2-7,CASSLRLAGTYEQYF,TGTGCCAGCAGCTTACGTCTAGCGGGAACCTACGAGCAGTACTTC
.,TRBV5-6,13,TRBD1,TRBJ2-7,CASSNTGGNEQYF,TGTGCCAGCAGCAACACAGGGGGAAACGAGCAGTACTTC
.,TRBV7-8,16,.,TRBJ2-1,CASSQLRGGSYNEQFF,TGTGCCAGCAGCCAGCTAAGGGGGGGATCCTACAATGAGCAGTTCTTC
few,TRBV5-1,19,TRBD2,TRBJ2-1,CASSFLPQGTSGGYNEQFF,TGCGCCAGCAGCTTTCTTCCTCAAGGGACTAGCGGGGGGTACAATGAGCAGTTCTTC
.,TRBV6-4,15,.,TRBJ1-5,CASSRNRACNQPQHF,TGTGCCAGCAGTAGAAACAGGGCCTGCAATCAGCCCCAGCATTTT
.,TRBV5-1,12,TRBD1,TRBJ2-5,CASSRTGQIMYF,TGCGCCAGCAGCAGAACGGGACAGATAATGTACTTC
.,TRBV6-6,15,.,TRBJ2-1,CASSRGGGYYNEQFF,TGTGCCAGCAGTCGGGGAGGGGGTTACTACAATGAGCAGTTCTTC
.,TRBV4-1,16,TRBD2,TRBJ2-1,CASRGTSGGPYNEQFF,TGCGCCAGCAGGGGGACTAGCGGGGGGCCCTACAATGAGCAGTTCTTC
.,TRBV11-1,15,TRBD1,TRBJ2-5,CASSFRGQGQETQYF,TGTGCCAGCAGCTTTCGAGGACAGGGGCAGGAGACCCAGTACTTC
.,TRBV5-1,15,.,TRBJ2-1,CASSLEGGANNEQFF,TGCGCCAGCAGCTTGGAAGGGGGGGCGAACAATGAGCAGTTCTTC
.,TRBV6-4,15,.,TRBJ2-3,CASSASGMNTDTQYF,TGTGCCAGCAGTGCCTCCGGGATGAACACAGATACGCAGTATTTT
.,TRBV19,15,.,TRBJ1-6,CASSTESSYNSPLHF,TGTGCCAGTAGTACGGAGAGCTCCTATAATTCACCCCTCCACTTT
once,TRBV5-1,14,.,TRBJ1-6,CASSLDSTGSPLHF,TGCGCCAGCAGCTTGGACTCTACGGGGTCACCCCTCCACTTT
.,TRBV30,12,TRBD2,TRBJ2-1,CAWGEGVNEQFF,TGTGCCTGGGGGGAGGGAGTCAATGAGCAGTTCTTC
.,TRBV25-1,15,TRBD2,TRBJ2-1,CASTRTSGGWGEQFF,TGTGCCAGCACCCGGACTAGCGGGGGGTGGGGTGAGCAGTTCTTC
.,TRBV27,14,.,TRBJ1-5,CASSPAGDHQPQHF,TGTGCCAGCAGTCCCGCGGGGGACCATCAGCCCCAGCATTTT
.,TRBV30,12,.,TRBJ2-7,CAWRGLGYEQYF,TGTGCCTGGAGGGGACTTGGCTACGAGCAGTACTTC
.,TRBV5-1,13,.,TRBJ2-7,CASSLGQNNEQYF,TGCGCCAGCAGCTTGGGACAGAATAACGAGCAGTACTTC
.,TRBV19,13,TRBD1,TRBJ2-7,CASSRQGTYEQYF,TGTGCCAGTAGCCGACAGGGGACGTACGAGCAGTACTTC
.,TRBV6-5,11,.,TRBJ2-7,CASRSWPEQYF,TGTGCCAGCAGGTCATGGCCCGAGCAGTACTTC
once,TRBV11-2,12,.,TRBJ2-5,CASQGAQETQYF,TGTGCCAGCCAAGGGGCCCAAGAGACCCAGTACTTC
.,TRBV7-2,15,TRBD2,TRBJ2-1,CASSLGAREGNRQFF,TGTGCCAGCAGCTTGGGGGCGCGGGAGGGGAATCGGCAGTTCTTC
.,TRBV6-5,15,.,TRBJ1-6,CASSYSRAVDSPLHF,TGTGCCAGCAGTTACTCGAGGGCCGTTGATTCACCCCTCCACTTT
few,TRBV7-2,15,TRBD1,TRBJ1-4,CASRAPDRVGEKLFF,TGTGCCAGCAGAGCTCCGGACAGGGTGGGGGAAAAACTGTTTTTT
.,TRBV18,19,TRBD1,TRBJ1-5,CASSPGAVPTGALLQPQHF,TGTGCCAGCTCACCAGGGGCAGTTCCAACAGGGGCCCTCCTTCAGCCCCAGCATTTT
.,TRBV30,13,.,TRBJ1-1,CAWRRDGNTEAFF,TGTGCCTGGAGGAGAGATGGGAACACTGAAGCTTTCTTT
.,TRBV4-1,13,TRBD2,TRBJ2-5,CASSRTSEETQYF,TGCGCCAGCAGCCGGACTAGCGAAGAGACCCAGTACTTC
.,TRBV21-1,15,.,TRBJ1-1,CASSNNPGDGTEAFF,TGTGCCAGCAGCAATAATCCAGGGGACGGCACTGAAGCTTTCTTT
few,TRBV2,13,.,TRBJ2-7,CASSVGYINEQYF,TGTGCCAGCAGTGTGGGCTATATAAACGAGCAGTACTTC
once,TRBV4-3,13,.,TRBJ1-1,CASSQTRDQRAFF,TGCGCCAGCAGCCAGACCCGGGATCAGCGAGCTTTCTTT
.,TRBV13,15,TRBD1,TRBJ1-2,CATPSRDRGNYGYTF,TGTGCCACCCCGAGTCGGGACAGGGGCAACTATGGCTACACCTTC
.,TRBV5-1,17,TRBD2,TRBJ2-3,CASSLGGSGGRRDTQYF,TGCGCCAGCAGCTTGGGAGGTAGCGGGGGCCGCCGGGATACGCAGTATTTT
.,TRBV5-1,14,.,TRBJ1-3,CASSLVSAGNTIYF,TGCGCCAGCAGCTTGGTATCAGCTGGAAACACCATATATTTT
.,TRBV10-1,13,TRBD1,TRBJ1-1,CASNTGAGTEAFF,TGCGCCAGCAACACAGGGGCCGGCACTGAAGCTTTCTTT
once,TRBV5-1,15,.,TRBJ1-1,CASSLTGEERTEAFF,TGCGCCAGCAGCTTGACCGGGGAGGAGAGGACTGAAGCTTTCTTT
.,TRBV5-6,14,TRBD1,TRBJ1-2,CASTPGQINYGYTF,TGTGCCAGCACCCCGGGACAGATCAACTATGGCTACACCTTC
.,TRBV19,14,.,TRBJ2-5,CASSNQGRQETQYF,TGTGCCAGTAGTAACCAGGGGAGACAAGAGACCCAGTACTTC
.,TRBV5-1,15,.,TRBJ2-3,CASSFSPGAVDTQYF,TGCGCCAGCAGCTTTTCCCCAGGGGCGGTAGATACGCAGTATTTT
.,TRBV30,15,.,TRBJ1-2,CAWSVTPGNVGGYTF,TGTGCCTGGAGTGTAACGCCAGGGAATGTGGGTGGCTACACCTTC
.,TRBV7-2,15,TRBD2,TRBJ2-3,CASSFRLAIADTQYF,TGTGCCAGCAGCTTCCGACTAGCGATCGCAGATACGCAGTATTTT